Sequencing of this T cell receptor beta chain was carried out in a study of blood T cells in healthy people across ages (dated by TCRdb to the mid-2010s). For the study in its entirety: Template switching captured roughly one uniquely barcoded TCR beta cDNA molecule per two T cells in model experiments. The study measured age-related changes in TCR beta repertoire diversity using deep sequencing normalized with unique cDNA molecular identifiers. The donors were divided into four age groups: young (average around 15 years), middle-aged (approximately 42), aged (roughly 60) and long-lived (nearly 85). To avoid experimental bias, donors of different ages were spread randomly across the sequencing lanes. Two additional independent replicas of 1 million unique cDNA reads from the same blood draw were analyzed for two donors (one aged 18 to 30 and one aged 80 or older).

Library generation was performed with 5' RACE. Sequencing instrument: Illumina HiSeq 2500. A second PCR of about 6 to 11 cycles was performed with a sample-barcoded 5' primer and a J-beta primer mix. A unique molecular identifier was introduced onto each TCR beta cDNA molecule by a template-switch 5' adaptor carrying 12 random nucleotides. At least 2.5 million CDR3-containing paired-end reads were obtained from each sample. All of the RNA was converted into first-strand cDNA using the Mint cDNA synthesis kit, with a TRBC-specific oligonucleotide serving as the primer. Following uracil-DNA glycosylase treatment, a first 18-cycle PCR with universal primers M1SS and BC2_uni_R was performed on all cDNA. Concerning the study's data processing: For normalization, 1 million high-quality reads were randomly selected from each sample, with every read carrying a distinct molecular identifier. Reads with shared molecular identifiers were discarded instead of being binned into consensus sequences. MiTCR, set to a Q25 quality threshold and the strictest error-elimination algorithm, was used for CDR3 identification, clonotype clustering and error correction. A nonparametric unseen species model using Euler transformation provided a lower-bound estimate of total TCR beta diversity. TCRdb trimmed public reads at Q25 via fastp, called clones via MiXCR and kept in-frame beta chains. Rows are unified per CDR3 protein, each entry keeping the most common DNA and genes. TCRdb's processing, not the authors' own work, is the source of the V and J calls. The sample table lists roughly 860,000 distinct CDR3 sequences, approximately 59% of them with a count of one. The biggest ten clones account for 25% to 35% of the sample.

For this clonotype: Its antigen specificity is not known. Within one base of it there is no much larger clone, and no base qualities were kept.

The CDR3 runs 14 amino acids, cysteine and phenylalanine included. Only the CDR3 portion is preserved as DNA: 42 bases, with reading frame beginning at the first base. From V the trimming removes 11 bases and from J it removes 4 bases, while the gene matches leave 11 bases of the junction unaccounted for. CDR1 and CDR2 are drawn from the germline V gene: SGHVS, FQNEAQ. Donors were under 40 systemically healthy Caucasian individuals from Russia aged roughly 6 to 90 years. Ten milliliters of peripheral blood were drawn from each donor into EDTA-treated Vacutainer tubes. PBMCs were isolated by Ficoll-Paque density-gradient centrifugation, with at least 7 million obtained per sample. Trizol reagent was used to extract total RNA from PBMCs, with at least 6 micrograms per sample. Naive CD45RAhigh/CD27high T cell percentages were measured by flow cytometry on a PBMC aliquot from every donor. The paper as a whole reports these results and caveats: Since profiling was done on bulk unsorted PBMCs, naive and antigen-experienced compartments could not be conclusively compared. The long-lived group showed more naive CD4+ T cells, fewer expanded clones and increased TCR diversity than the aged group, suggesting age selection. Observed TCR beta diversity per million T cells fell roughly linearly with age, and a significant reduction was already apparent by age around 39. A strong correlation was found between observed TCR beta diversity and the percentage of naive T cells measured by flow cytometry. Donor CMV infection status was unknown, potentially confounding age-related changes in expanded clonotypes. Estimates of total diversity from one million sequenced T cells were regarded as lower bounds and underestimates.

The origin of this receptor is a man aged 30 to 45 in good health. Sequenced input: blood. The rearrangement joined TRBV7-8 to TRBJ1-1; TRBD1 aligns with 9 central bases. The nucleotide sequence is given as TGTGCCGCGGGGAGGACAGGGGTGGGCACTGAAGCTTTCTTT. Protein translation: CAAGRTGVGTEAFF.